This T cell receptor beta chain is from a study of blood T cell repertoires in COVID-19. This CDR3 is 20 amino acids long. The V gene's germline CDR1 is WNHNN and CDR2 SYGVQD (reference sequence). The J segment lost 2 bases and the V segment lost 2 bases, leaving 19 bases of the junction unmatched. Original handling: Estimated nucleated cell counts came from reference gene primer amplification. Only in-frame clones appear in the TCRdb table, and some are missing; sequencing was by immunoSEQ multiplex PCR. The V and J calls and clone size come from that table; D and trimming were worked out from the DNA. This table has around 60,000 clones, roughly 72% appearing once.

The receptor comes from a woman in her seventies with COVID-19, enrolled during active disease. The chain employs TRBV10-1 and TRBJ2-5, with 8 bases lining up with TRBD1. Sequencing input: peripheral blood. The CDR3 loop reads CASSEERNRDRSPKQETQYF. The CDR3 DNA reads TGCGCCAGCAGTGAGGAACGGAACCGGGACAGGTCTCCAAAACAAGAGACCCAGTACTTC.